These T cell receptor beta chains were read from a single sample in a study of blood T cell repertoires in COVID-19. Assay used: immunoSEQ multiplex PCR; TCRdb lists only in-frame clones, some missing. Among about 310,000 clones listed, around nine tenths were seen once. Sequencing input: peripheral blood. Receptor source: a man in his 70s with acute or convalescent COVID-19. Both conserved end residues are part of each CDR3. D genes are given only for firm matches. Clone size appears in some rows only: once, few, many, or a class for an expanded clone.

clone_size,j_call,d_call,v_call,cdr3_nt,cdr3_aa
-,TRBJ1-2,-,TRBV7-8,TGTGCCAGCAGCTTTACAGTGACGAATAGTTTTGGCTACACCTTC,CASSFTVTNSFGYTF
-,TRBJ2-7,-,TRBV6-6,TGTGCCAGCACCCCTACTTGGGCAGCCGCCGACTACGAGCAGTACTTC,CASTPTWAAADYEQYF
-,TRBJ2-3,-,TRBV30,TGTGCCTGGAGTGTACTTAGAAGTAGCACAGATACGCAGTATTTT,CAWSVLRSSTDTQYF
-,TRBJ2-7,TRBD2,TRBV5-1,TGCGCCAGCAGCTTGGGATTAGCGGGGGGACTACCCTACGAGCAGTACTTC,CASSLGLAGGLPYEQYF
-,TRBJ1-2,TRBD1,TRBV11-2,TGTGCCAGCAGCCCGGACAGGGACTATGGCTACACCTTC,CASSPDRDYGYTF
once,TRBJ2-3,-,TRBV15,TGTGCCACCAGCAGACCGTTTACAGATACGCAGTATTTT,CATSRPFTDTQYF
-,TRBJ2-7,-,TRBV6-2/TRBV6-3,TGTGCCAGCAGTTATGCCACTCCCTACTTGGGGGACTCCGATCCCTACGAGCAGTACTTC,CASSYATPYLGDSDPYEQYF
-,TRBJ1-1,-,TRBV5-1,TGCGCCAGCAGCTTGGGTAGCAGGGCATACTCCTCATCGGCTATGAACACTGAAGCTTTCTTT,CASSLGSRAYSSSAMNTEAFF
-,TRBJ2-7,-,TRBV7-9,TGTGCCAGCAGCTTAGGGCGGAATTACGAGCAGTACTTC,CASSLGRNYEQYF
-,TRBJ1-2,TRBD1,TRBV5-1,TGCGCCAGCAGCTTGGACCAGGGGGCAGGCTATGGCTACACCTTC,CASSLDQGAGYGYTF
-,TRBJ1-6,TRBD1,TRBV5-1,TGCGCCAGCAGCGGTAACAGGGGAGGAGTTGACAATTCACCCCTCCACTTT,CASSGNRGGVDNSPLHF